This TCR beta chain was identified during a study of Tregs in tolerant kidney transplant recipients. Related graft donors supplied nonmyeloablative bone marrow transplants, and mixed chimerism was transient. The germline V gene has CDR1 MNHEY and CDR2 SMNVEV (reference sequence). The CDR3 is 14 residues long. The J segment lost 4 bases and the V segment lost 5 bases, leaving 3 bases of the junction unmatched. About this clone itself: Its antigen remains unidentified.

Study outcomes and limitations: Findings come from small patient numbers and require larger validation.

Libraries were prepared by immunoSEQ multiplex PCR; TCRdb keeps only in-frame clonotypes and omits some of them. The sample has 65,000 or so clones; approximately 89% are singletons. The TCR originated in a human patient who received a combined kidney and bone marrow transplant. Certain T cells may be donor cells from the graft. V gene TRBV27 combines with J gene TRBJ2-5, with 11 bases matching TRBD2. Sequencing used CD4+ T cells from blood (PBMCs), obtained 6 months after the transplant. The CDR3 region has the DNA TGTGCCAGCAGTCTCGGGACTAGCGGAGAGACCCAGTACTTC. Protein product: CASSLGTSGETQYF.